The 18 T cell receptor beta chains below were found in one sample sequenced in a study of shared clonotypes between healthy human individuals. Sequencing used immunoSEQ multiplex PCR; TCRdb keeps in-frame clones, though not all of them. This sample has roughly 1,600,000 clones, with less than 99% found just once. The sample taken for sequencing was naive CD4+ T cells sorted from blood. Subset indicated: CD45RA+ positively selected. All receptors come from a man aged 25-40 years in good health.

Comment on this clone: The sample holds other DNA sequences that translate to the same CDR3. This chain uses TRBV5-1 with TRBJ1-1; D call uncertain. Per the germline V gene, CDR1 is SGHRS and CDR2 is YFSETQ. V dropped 2 bases and J dropped 2 bases, with 7 bases sitting between them. This CDR3 is 13 amino acids long. The CDR3 region has the DNA TGCGCCAGCAGCTTCCAGACTAACACTGAAGCTTTCTTT. It encodes CASSFQTNTEAFF. Full variable domain (remainder filled in from reference TRBV5-1 and TRBJ1-1): KAGVTQTPRYLIKTRGQQVTLSCSPISGHRSVSWYQQTPGQGLQFLFEYFSETQRNKGNFPGRFSGRQFSNSRSEMNVSTLELGDSALYLCASSFQTNTEAFFGQGTRLTVV.

This chain connects TRBV19 to TRBJ2-7, with TRBD2 matching over 8 bases. Losses at the gene ends were 3 bases for V and 1 base for J; bases not matched to a gene: 5. Germline-derived CDR1 and CDR2 are LNHDA and SQIVND (reference sequence). The CDR3 runs to 15 residues. For the CDR3, the DNA is TGTGCCAGTAGTATTTCGGGGGGGGAATCCTACGAGCAGTACTTC. Protein: CASSISGGESYEQYF.

V is TRBV7-8 and J is TRBJ2-7; 8 nucleotides line up with TRBD1. CDR1 is SGHVS and CDR2 is FQNEAQ in the germline V gene. Trimming removed 5 bases from V and 2 bases from J; junction bases left unmatched: 5. The CDR3 totals 14 residues. The chain's CDR3 is CASSPRDRTYEQYF. DNA of the CDR3: TGTGCCAGCAGCCCCCGGGACAGGACCTACGAGCAGTACTTC.

The chain has TRBV29-1 and TRBJ2-7, with D perhaps TRBD2 (5 bases). Germline-derived CDR1 and CDR2 are SQVTM and ANQGSEA. The CDR3 sequence is 13 residues long. Trimming removed 5 bases at V and 7 bases at J, with 18 bases between. CDR3 amino acids: CSVIRERMGEQYF. CDR3 nucleotides: TGCAGCGTTATTAGGGAGCGGATGGGGGAGCAGTACTTC.

The V call is TRBV18, the J call TRBJ1-1; 10 positions match TRBD1. The CDR3 length is 17 residues. Trimming at V came to 5 bases and at J to 0 bases, leaving 9 bases not matched to a gene. Germline V lookup: CDR1 KGHSH, CDR2 LQKENI. The CDR3: CASSTLTGGMVNTEAFF. DNA of the CDR3: TGTGCCAGCTCAACCTTGACAGGGGGCATGGTGAACACTGAAGCTTTCTTT.

This clone has a single count. The gene calls are TRBV7-2 and TRBJ1-5; D is undetermined. The ends were cut back, 5 bases at V and 9 bases at J, with 20 bases in the middle. The germline gives CDR1 SGHTA, CDR2 FQGNSA. This CDR3 has 15 amino acids. In DNA, the CDR3 is TGTGCCAGCAGCCCCGAAGCAAGGTTCCCTGGGCCCCAGCATTTT. It encodes CASSPEARFPGPQHF.

V gene TRBV7-8 combines with J gene TRBJ2-1; D uncertain. V was pared by 2 bases and J by 5 bases, with 10 bases between. The CDR3 extends over 14 amino acids. Germline V lookup: CDR1 SGHVS, CDR2 FQNEAQ. The DNA of the CDR3 is TGTGCCAGCAGCTTAAATGGCTGGGACAATGAGCAGTTCTTC. Its protein product is CASSLNGWDNEQFF.

The V and J genes are TRBV5-5 and TRBJ1-1; 8 bases are a match to TRBD1. This CDR3 comprises 15 residues. Germline V gives CDR1 SGHKS, CDR2 YYEKEE (reference sequence). Germline trimming cut 4 bases from V and 4 bases from J; bases unmatched to any gene: 9. The DNA for the CDR3 is TGTGCCAGCAGCCGGGTGCAGGGGGCCGCCACTGAAGCTTTCTTT. The encoded protein is CASSRVQGAATEAFF.

The chain employs TRBV10-3 and TRBJ2-7; D might be TRBD1 (5 bases). Between the trimmed V and J ends, which lost 2 bases and 5 bases, there was a span of 10 bases. Germline V lookup: CDR1 ENHRY, CDR2 SYGVKD. The CDR3 length is 13 residues. CDR3 amino acids: CAISETPGNEQYF. As DNA, the CDR3 is TGTGCCATCAGTGAGACTCCAGGGAACGAGCAGTACTTC.

The chain is built from TRBV15 and TRBJ2-7, with D perhaps TRBD2 (6 bases). Deletions cut 1 base from V and 0 bases from J, with 10 bases between. The CDR3 is 15 residues long. The V gene's germline CDR1 is LNHNV and CDR2 YYDKDF (reference sequence). The CDR3 protein is CATSRGFGGSYEQYF. The CDR3 nucleotides read TGTGCCACCAGCAGAGGGTTCGGGGGCTCCTACGAGCAGTACTTC.

V gene TRBV7-6 combines with J gene TRBJ2-5, with D tentatively TRBD1 (6 bases). There are 15 residues in the CDR3. Trimming pared 1 base from V and 5 bases from J, leaving 14 bases between. Germline V gene lookup returns CDR1 SGHVS and CDR2 FNYEAQ. The CDR3 DNA reads TGTGCCAGCAGCTTAGGGACAGCGGATGAGGAGACCCAGTACTTC. Translation gives CASSLGTADEETQYF.

The V call is TRBV27, the J call TRBJ2-1; 9 bases match TRBD1. Per germline, CDR1 MNHEY and CDR2 SMNVEV (reference sequence). V trimming: 3 bases; J trimming: 1 base; junction bases outside the gene matches: 4. CDR3 length: 16 residues. This CDR3 is CASSFRQGVSYNEQFF. CDR3 nucleotide sequence: TGTGCCAGCAGTTTCCGACAGGGGGTTTCCTACAATGAGCAGTTCTTC.

The chain is built from TRBV7-2 and TRBJ1-5; TRBD1 agrees at 8 bases. CDR3 size: 15 residues. Germline loops: CDR1 SGHTA, CDR2 FQGNSA. V was pared by 4 bases and J by 4 bases, with 6 bases of the junction left unmatched. The CDR3 protein is CASSYSGGLNQPQHF. Here the CDR3 DNA reads TGTGCCAGCAGCTACTCAGGGGGCCTAAATCAGCCCCAGCATTTT.

The gene calls are TRBV7-6 and TRBJ2-1; D call uncertain. The CDR3 is 13 residues long. V was cut by 2 bases and J by 8 bases, with 10 bases left in between. Germline CDR1 reads SGHVS; CDR2 reads FNYEAQ. The CDR3 protein is CASSLTYAHEQFF. The CDR3 bases are TGTGCCAGCAGCTTAACCTATGCGCATGAGCAGTTCTTC.

The chain links TRBV6-1 to TRBJ2-3; 14 bases fit TRBD2. The CDR3 consists of 16 residues. Germline CDR1 and CDR2: MNHNS and SASEGT. The V gene end was trimmed by 4 bases and the J gene end by 4 bases; junction bases not matched to a gene: 4. This CDR3 reads CASSATSGRASDTQYF. In DNA, the CDR3 is TGTGCCAGCAGTGCGACTAGCGGGAGGGCCTCAGATACGCAGTATTTT.

The J gene is TRBJ1-1, the V gene TRBV19; 9 bases align to TRBD1. J gave up 4 bases and V 6 bases, and 6 bases lay outside the gene matches. Germline V gene lookup returns CDR1 LNHDA and CDR2 SQIVND (reference sequence). The CDR3 consists of 14 residues. The CDR3 here is CASSFTGGGTEAFF. The CDR3 nucleotides are TGTGCCAGTAGCTTCACAGGGGGCGGCACTGAAGCTTTCTTT.

This chain connects TRBV7-2 to TRBJ1-5; D is perhaps TRBD1 (5 bases). The CDR3 consists of 15 residues. Germline V gene sequence: CDR1 SGHTA, CDR2 FQGNSA. V lost 4 bases and J lost 3, with 13 bases in between. The CDR3 reads CASSSSRGVNQPQHF. In DNA form, the CDR3 reads TGTGCCAGCAGCTCCTCCCGGGGGGTCAATCAGCCCCAGCATTTT.

This chain uses TRBV28 with TRBJ2-1; 8 bases fit TRBD2. This CDR3 has 16 amino acids. Trimming took 8 bases from V and 4 from J; bases not matched to a gene: 13. CDR1 MDHEN and CDR2 SYDVKM come from the germline V gene. CDR3 loop: CASGDSGRAIYNEQFF. The CDR3 bases are TGTGCCAGCGGAGACAGCGGGAGAGCCATATACAATGAGCAGTTCTTC.